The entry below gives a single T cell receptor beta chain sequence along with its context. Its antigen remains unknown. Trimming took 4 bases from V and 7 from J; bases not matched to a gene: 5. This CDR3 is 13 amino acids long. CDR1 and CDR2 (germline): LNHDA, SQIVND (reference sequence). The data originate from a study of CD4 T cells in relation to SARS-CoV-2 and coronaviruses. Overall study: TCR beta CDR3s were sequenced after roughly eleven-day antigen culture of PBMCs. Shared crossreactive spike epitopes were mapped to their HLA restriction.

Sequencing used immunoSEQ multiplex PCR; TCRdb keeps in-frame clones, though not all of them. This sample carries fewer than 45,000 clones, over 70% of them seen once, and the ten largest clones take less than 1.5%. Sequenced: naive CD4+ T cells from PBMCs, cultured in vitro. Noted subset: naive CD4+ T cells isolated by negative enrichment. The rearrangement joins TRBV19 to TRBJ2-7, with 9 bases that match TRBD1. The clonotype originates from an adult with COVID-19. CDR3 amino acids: CASSTTGGSEQYF. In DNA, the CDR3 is TGTGCCAGTAGTACAACAGGGGGCAGTGAGCAGTACTTC. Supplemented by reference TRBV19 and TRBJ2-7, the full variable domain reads DGGITQSPKYLFRKEGQNVTLSCEQNLNHDAMYWYRQDPGQGLRLIYYSQIVNDFQKGDIAEGYSVSREKKESFPLTVTSAQKNPTAFYLCASSTTGGSEQYFGPGTRLTVT.